This T cell receptor (beta chain) was identified in a study of T cells after yellow fever vaccination (dated by TCRdb to about 2019). Regarding the complete study: The SMART-Seq v4 Ultra Low Input RNA kit was used to prepare libraries from fractions with low cell numbers. To follow T-cell clones before and after primary and booster YFV17D yellow fever vaccination, bulk TCR alpha and beta repertoires were sequenced over time. Two healthy male donors, one aged 18 to 29 and one aged 30 to 40 years, made up the cohort. Bulk PBMC replicates and cell subsets were isolated from blood drawn at multiple timepoints before and after both primary and secondary immunization.

Here is what the overall study found, with its caveats: Most clones expanded after primary vaccination were re-detected after the booster (almost 98% of CD4 and around 86% of CD8), suggesting broad memory maintenance. Because only a couple of donors were included in the study, the extent to which the findings can be generalized is limited. Compared with the primary T-cell response, the secondary T-cell response was weaker but faster, peaking on day 5 rather than day 15. Computational filtering was required because FACS-sorted repertoires could contain abundant contaminating clonotypes from the bulk population. A small share of clonotypes occurred in both CD4 and CD8 compartments, likely arising from convergent recombination.

Trimming removed 4 bases from V and 4 bases from J, leaving 15 bases between the germline ends. CDR3 length: 15 amino acids, cysteine to phenylalanine. The only DNA kept is the CDR3, 45 bases in frame from the first base. Based on the germline V gene, the CDR1 and CDR2 sequences are SGHRS and YFSETQ. The label giving this sample's treatment or condition can be read as: live attenuated yellow fever vaccine strain. A standard Ficoll-Paque protocol was used to isolate PBMCs from peripheral blood. Dynabeads CD4 and CD8 positive selection kits were used to isolate CD4 and CD8 T-cell fractions. TriZol was used to extract RNA from bulk PBMCs, from CD4 and CD8 fractions, and from dextramer-positive and dextramer-negative fractions. Synthesis of TCR cDNA relied on 5'RACE template switching, a step that introduced a universal primer site along with unique molecular identifiers. cDNA synthesis was primed from both the TCR alpha and TCR beta constant segments. Library amplification used two PCR steps, and the second PCR step added sample barcodes and sequencing adapters. Libraries were sequenced on Illumina HiSeq 2500 (2x100 bp) or NovaSeq (2x150 bp). On the authors' methods: Demultiplexing of reads and collapsing into UMI consensus sequences were performed with MIGEC, and V(D)J alignment was carried out with MiXCR. Clonotypes responding to the vaccine were identified with edgeR on replicate PBMC samples, with the criteria of FDR below 0.01 and a log2 fold change above 5 up to day 15. Each bulk clonotype received a CD4 or CD8 identity based on whether the sequenced CD4 or CD8 repertoire contained that clonotype at higher abundance. The public sequencing data were trimmed at Q25 with fastp and processed into clonotypes with MiXCR by TCRdb, which kept only in-frame beta chains. Every distinct CDR3 protein forms one entry, paired with its most common genes and DNA. The V and J calls and clone size are TCRdb's, not the authors'. In this sample the table shows under 300,000 distinct CDR3 sequences, 10% to 15% of which occur a single time. The top ten constitute 0.5% to 0.6% of the sample.

With respect to this clonotype: Its antigen is still unknown. One base away there is no much larger clone; base qualities are not given.

The receptor was isolated from a man aged 25 to 45 who received the YFV17D yellow fever vaccine. Sequenced here: CD4+ T cells sorted from PBMCs, sampled 45 days after the yellow fever booster vaccination. In this chain, TRBV5-1 is recombined with TRBJ2-1; the D assignment is uncertain and may be TRBD1 or TRBD2, with 7 bases supporting each. The DNA is as follows: TGCGCCAGCAGCCCAGCGGGACAGAGATACAATGAGCAGTTCTTC. Its protein product is CASSPAGQRYNEQFF.